This T cell receptor beta chain was documented in a study of blood T cells in healthy people across ages. About the research overall: Capturing about one barcoded beta molecule per two T cells was achieved by template switching.

Study-level points and caveats: The study found TCR beta diversity correlated strongly with naive T cell percentage.

A J-beta primer mix and a sample-barcoded 5' primer were used in a second PCR of roughly 6 to 12 cycles. All samples yielded 3 million or more CDR3-containing paired-end reads. MiXCR, applied by TCRdb to the 5' RACE reads, yields one record per CDR3 protein. The profile shows roughly 1.5 million distinct CDR3 sequences, under 55% of them singletons. About this clonotype: Its antigen remains unidentified.

The germline CDR1 and CDR2 sequences are MNHEY and SVGEGT. The V and J ends lost 2 bases and 5 bases, in that order; junction bases with no gene match: 10. This CDR3 is built from 18 residues. The J gene is TRBJ2-1, the V gene TRBV6-2 or TRBV6-3; 12 bases match TRBD2. The sequencing input was blood. The clonotype originates from a woman between 18 and 29 years old in good health. The chain's CDR3 is CASSYTSDLAGGNNEQFF. The CDR3 DNA follows: TGTGCCAGCAGTTACACGTCCGATCTAGCGGGAGGGAACAATGAGCAGTTCTTC.